This entry features one T cell receptor beta chain sequence. Antigen unknown. Each diagnosis was grounded in clinical symptoms, serum thyroxine and TRAb, thyroid ultrasound, and orbital computed tomography. The authors took PBMCs from 9.5 to 10 ml fresh peripheral blood. TCR beta CDR3 regions were amplified from RNA transcripts. First-round RT-PCR with HTBI primers amplified the TCR CDR3 region. TCRdb used MiXCR to reprocess the multiplex PCR reads, holding one entry per CDR3 protein. The table records 350,000 to 450,000 distinct CDR3 sequences, about a sixth of them present only once. Germline-derived CDR1 and CDR2 are DFQATT and SNEGSKA (reference sequence). Unmatched junction bases numbered 10, after V lost 0 bases and J lost 7 bases. The CDR3 has 16 amino acids. These data are taken from a study of T cells in Graves' hyperthyroidism and ophthalmopathy. Study-wide points: Blood held most thyroid clonotypes expanded above 0.001 frequency.

The chain employs TRBV20-1 and TRBJ1-5; 9 bases map to TRBD1. Specimen: blood. The TCR comes from a woman aged 30 to 39 with Graves' hyperthyroidism that later progressed to Graves' ophthalmopathy. CDR3 protein: CSARDYTGQGNQPQHF. The CDR3 nucleotides are TGCAGTGCTAGAGATTATACGGGACAGGGTAACCAGCCCCAGCATTTT.